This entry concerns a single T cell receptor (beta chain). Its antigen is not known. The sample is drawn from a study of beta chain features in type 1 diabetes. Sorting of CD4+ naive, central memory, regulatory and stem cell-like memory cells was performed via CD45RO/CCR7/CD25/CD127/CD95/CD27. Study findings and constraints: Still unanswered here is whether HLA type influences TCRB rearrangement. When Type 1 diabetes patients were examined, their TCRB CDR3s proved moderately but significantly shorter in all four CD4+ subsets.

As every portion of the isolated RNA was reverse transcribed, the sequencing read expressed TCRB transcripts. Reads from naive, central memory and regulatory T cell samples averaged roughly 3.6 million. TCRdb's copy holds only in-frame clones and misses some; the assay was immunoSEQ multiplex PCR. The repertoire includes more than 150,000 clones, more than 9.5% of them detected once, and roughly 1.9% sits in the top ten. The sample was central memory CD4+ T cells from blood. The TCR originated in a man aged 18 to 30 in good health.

Here the CDR3 reads CASSLRAYWAEQYF. The CDR3 bases are TGTGCCAGCAGCCTCCGGGCCTACTGGGCCGAGCAGTACTTC. The chain employs TRBV9 and TRBJ2-7; D remains unclear. Trimming left V 4 bases short and J 6 bases short, with 17 bases between. The CDR3 is 14 residues long. CDR1 and CDR2 from the germline V gene are SGDLS and YYNGEE.